Listed below are T cell receptor beta chains from one sample, sequenced in a study of shared clonotypes between healthy human individuals. The data were produced by immunoSEQ multiplex PCR, yet TCRdb's version contains in-frame clones alone and is incomplete. The data show around 1.6 million clones, with approximately 98% seen just once and about 0.4% held by the top ten. Sequences were obtained from naive CD4+ T cells sorted from blood. Receptor source: a man in his thirties or forties in good health. Each CDR3 is given with its conserved first and last residue. Fields, in order: V gene, D gene, J gene, CDR3 protein, CDR3 DNA. A D gene is named only where the DNA matches it firmly.

v_gene: TRBV18; d_gene: TRBD2; j_gene: TRBJ2-3; CDR3aa: CASSPFGPSGSLSTDTQYF; CDR3nt: TGTGCCAGCTCACCGTTCGGGCCTAGCGGGAGCCTTTCCACAGATACGCAGTATTTT
v_gene: TRBV4-3; d_gene: TRBD1; j_gene: TRBJ1-4; CDR3aa: CASSQEGETGNEKLFF; CDR3nt: TGCGCCAGCAGCCAAGAGGGGGAGACAGGGAATGAAAAACTGTTTTTT
v_gene: TRBV4-3; d_gene: TRBD2; j_gene: TRBJ2-5; CDR3aa: CASSQGRGGRETQYF; CDR3nt: TGCGCCAGCAGCCAAGGTCGCGGGGGACGAGAGACCCAGTACTTC
v_gene: TRBV18; d_gene: TRBD2; j_gene: TRBJ2-3; CDR3aa: CASSVLTGLAGVTDTQYF; CDR3nt: TGTGCCAGCTCCGTCCTCACGGGACTAGCGGGAGTCACAGATACGCAGTATTTT
v_gene: TRBV18; d_gene: .; j_gene: TRBJ2-7; CDR3aa: CASSPFVGQGSSYEQYF; CDR3nt: TGTGCCAGCTCACCCTTCGTGGGTCAGGGGTCCTCCTACGAGCAGTACTTC
v_gene: TRBV7-2; d_gene: .; j_gene: TRBJ2-2; CDR3aa: CASSYGLNTGELFF; CDR3nt: TGTGCCAGCAGCTATGGACTCAACACCGGGGAGCTGTTTTTT
v_gene: TRBV6-6; d_gene: .; j_gene: TRBJ1-5; CDR3aa: CASSYPQGGGGQPQHF; CDR3nt: TGTGCCAGCAGTTACCCACAGGGTGGGGGAGGTCAGCCCCAGCATTTT
v_gene: TRBV30; d_gene: .; j_gene: TRBJ2-7; CDR3aa: CAWSRAQTAYEQYF; CDR3nt: TGTGCCTGGAGTCGAGCCCAGACAGCCTACGAGCAGTACTTC
v_gene: TRBV12-5; d_gene: .; j_gene: TRBJ1-1; CDR3aa: CASGLTLGEAFF; CDR3nt: TGTGCTAGTGGTTTGACACTTGGCGAAGCTTTCTTT
v_gene: TRBV7-9; d_gene: .; j_gene: TRBJ1-2; CDR3aa: CASSLLGQPISHYGYTF; CDR3nt: TGTGCCAGCAGCTTGCTTGGACAGCCTATTAGTCACTATGGCTACACCTTC